Listed here are 6 T cell receptor beta chains from one sample, sequenced in a study of T cells in localized non-small cell lung cancer. Using immunoSEQ multiplex PCR, the repertoire was profiled, and TCRdb retains in-frame clones only, with some absent. The data hold around 64,000 clones, with around 81% observed a single time. This specimen consisted of PBMCs, obtained before any cancer treatment. The receptors here all came from a man between 40 and 75 years old with stage II lung adenocarcinoma.

CDR3 protein: CASSGPIVTYEQYF. In nucleotides, the CDR3 is TGTGCCAGCAGTGGACCCATAGTAACCTACGAGCAGTACTTC. This rearrangement joins TRBV2 to TRBJ2-7; D unresolved. The germline V and J ends were trimmed by 4 bases and 2 bases, with 12 bases remaining between them. The germline gives CDR1 SNHLY, CDR2 FYNNEI. The CDR3 covers 14 residues.

The genes are TRBV4-2 and TRBJ2-3, with 8 bases that match TRBD1. This CDR3 comprises 15 residues. V shed 1 base and J 3 bases; nucleotides not matched to a gene: 3. Germline loops: CDR1 LGHNA, CDR2 YNFKEQ. In DNA, the CDR3 is TGTGCCAGCAGCCAAGGACAGGGGAGAACAGATACGCAGTATTTT. As protein: CASSQGQGRTDTQYF.

J is TRBJ2-1 and V is TRBV11-2; no reliable D call. The CDR3 spans 12 residues. Germline V lookup: CDR1 SGHAT, CDR2 FQNNGV. The germline V and J ends were trimmed by 1 base and 8 bases, with 6 bases remaining between them. The CDR3 bases are TGTGCCAGCAGCTTAGCGGGCCATGAGCAGTTCTTC. Its translation is CASSLAGHEQFF. Full variable domain (remainder filled in from reference TRBV11-2 and TRBJ2-1): EAGVAQSPRYKIIEKRQSVAFWCNPISGHATLYWYQQILGQGPKLLIQFQNNGVVDDSQLPKDRFSAERLKGVDSTLKIQPAKLEDSAVYLCASSLAGHEQFFGPGTRLTVL.

This chain connects TRBV4-2 to TRBJ2-1; D not certain. CDR1 and CDR2 (germline): LGHNA, YNFKEQ. Trimming stripped 4 bases from V and 0 bases from J, with 10 bases between. This CDR3 comprises 15 residues. CDR3 sequence: CASSPLVSSYNEQFF. The CDR3 DNA reads as TGTGCCAGCAGCCCCCTAGTTAGCTCCTACAATGAGCAGTTCTTC.

The rearrangement uses TRBV19 and TRBJ1-1; TRBD1 might be the D (6 bases). Between the trimmed V and J ends, which lost 2 bases and 0 bases, there was a span of 16 bases. CDR3 size: 17 residues. Germline values: CDR1 LNHDA, CDR2 SQIVND (reference sequence). This CDR3 reads CASSIYKQGLMNTEAFF. The CDR3 coding sequence is TGTGCCAGTAGTATATATAAACAGGGACTCATGAACACTGAAGCTTTCTTT.

This clone was detected once. The chain links TRBV18 to TRBJ1-1; 8 bases are shared with TRBD1. The germline V gene has CDR1 KGHSH and CDR2 LQKENI. V dropped 3 bases and J dropped 3; count of bases not matched to a gene: 3. The CDR3 extends over 14 amino acids. CDR3 residues: CASSPMTGDTEAFF. Written as DNA, the CDR3 is TGTGCCAGCTCACCTATGACAGGGGACACTGAAGCTTTCTTT.